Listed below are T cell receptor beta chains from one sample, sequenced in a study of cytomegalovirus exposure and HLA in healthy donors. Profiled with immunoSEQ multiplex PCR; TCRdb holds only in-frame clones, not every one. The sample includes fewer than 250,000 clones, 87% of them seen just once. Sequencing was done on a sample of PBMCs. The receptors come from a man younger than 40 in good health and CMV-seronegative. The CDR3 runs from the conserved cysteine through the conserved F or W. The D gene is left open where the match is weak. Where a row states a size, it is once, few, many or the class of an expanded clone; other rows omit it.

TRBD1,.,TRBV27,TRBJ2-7,TGTGCCAGCAGTTTATCGAACAGGGGGCGCACCTACGAGCAGTACTTC,CASSLSNRGRTYEQYF
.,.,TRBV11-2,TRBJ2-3,TGTGCCAGCAGCTTAGGCAGGGGTGGTGATACGCAGTATTTT,CASSLGRGGDTQYF
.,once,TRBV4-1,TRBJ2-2,TGCGCCAGAGACTATACAGGGTCAGGGGCCGGGGAGCTGTTTTTT,CARDYTGSGAGELFF
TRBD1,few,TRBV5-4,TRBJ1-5,TGTGCCAGCAGCCCCACCGGGACAGCGTGGAGCAATCAGCCCCAGCATTTT,CASSPTGTAWSNQPQHF
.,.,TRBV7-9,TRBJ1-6,TGTGCCAGCAGCTTAGTACAGGGCTATAATTCACCCCTCCACTTT,CASSLVQGYNSPLHF
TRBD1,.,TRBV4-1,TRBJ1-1,TGCGCCAGCAGCCCATACAACAGGGGGGACACTGAAGCTTTCTTT,CASSPYNRGDTEAFF
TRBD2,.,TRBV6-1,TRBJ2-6,TGTGCCAGCAGTGACTTCTCAGGGAGCGGGGCCAACGGCCTGACTTTC,CASSDFSGSGANGLTF
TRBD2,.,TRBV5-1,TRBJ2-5,TGCGCCAGCAGCTTGGGCGGGACTAATAAAGAGACCCAGTACTTC,CASSLGGTNKETQYF
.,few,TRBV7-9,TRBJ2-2,TGTGCCAGCAGCTTAATGGGGGGAGCGGTCGCCGGGGAGCTGTTTTTT,CASSLMGGAVAGELFF
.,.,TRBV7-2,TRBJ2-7,TGTGCCAGCAGCAGTGGCGGGGACTCCTACGAGCAGTACTTC,CASSSGGDSYEQYF
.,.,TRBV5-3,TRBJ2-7,TGTGCCAGCACAACCATCTCCTCCTACGAGCAGTACTTC,CASTTISSYEQYF
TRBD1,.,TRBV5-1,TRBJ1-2,TGCGCCAGCAGCTTGGCCTTAGGGGGCATCGACTATGGCTACACCTTC,CASSLALGGIDYGYTF
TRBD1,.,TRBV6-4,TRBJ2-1,TGTGCCAGCAGCCAGGGGGCGTGGGTGGACAATGAGCAGTTCTTC,CASSQGAWVDNEQFF
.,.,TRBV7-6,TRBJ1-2,TGTGCCAGCAGCCCAGGGAACCATGGCTACACCTTC,CASSPGNHGYTF
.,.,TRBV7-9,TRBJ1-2,TGTGCCAGCAGCTTAGTTCGGGGGGCGGGAGGCTACACCTTC,CASSLVRGAGGYTF
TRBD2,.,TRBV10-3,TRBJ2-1,TGTGCCATCAGCGCGGGAGGACGATACAATGAGCAGTTCTTC,CAISAGGRYNEQFF
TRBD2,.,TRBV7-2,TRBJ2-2,TGTGCCAGCAGCTTAGGGGCTAGCGGGGGGTCCTCCACCGGGGAGCTGTTTTTT,CASSLGASGGSSTGELFF
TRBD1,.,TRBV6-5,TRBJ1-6,TGTGCCAGCAGGTTAGGGACAGGGGTTGTTTCACCCCTCCACTTT,CASRLGTGVVSPLHF
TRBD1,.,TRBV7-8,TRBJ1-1,TGTGCCAGCAGCTTAGGAGGGACAGGGGGCACTGAAGCTTTCTTT,CASSLGGTGGTEAFF
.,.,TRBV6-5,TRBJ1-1,TGTGCCAGCAGTGTAGGGACGGGAGGGAACACTGAAGCTTTCTTT,CASSVGTGGNTEAFF
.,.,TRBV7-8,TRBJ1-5,TGTGCCAGCAGCTCACAGGGCCACAATCAGCCCCAGCATTTT,CASSSQGHNQPQHF
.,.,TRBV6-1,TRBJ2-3,TGTGCCAGCAGTGAGTATTGGGGCCTGGGCGGAAGCACAGATACGCAGTATTTT,CASSEYWGLGGSTDTQYF
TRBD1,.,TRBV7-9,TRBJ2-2,TGTGCCAGCAGTCGATCCGGGACAGGGTCCACCGGGGAGCTGTTTTTT,CASSRSGTGSTGELFF
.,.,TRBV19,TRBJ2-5,TGTGCCAGTAGTATTCTTGACGGGGAGACCCAGTACTTC,CASSILDGETQYF
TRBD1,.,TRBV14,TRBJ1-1,TGTGCCAGCAGCCAAGAATTAGGGACAGGGAACACTGAAGCTTTCTTT,CASSQELGTGNTEAFF
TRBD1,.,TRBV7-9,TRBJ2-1,TGTGCCAGCAGCTCCCGCCGCGGGACAGGGACGCTCAATGAGCAGTTCTTC,CASSSRRGTGTLNEQFF
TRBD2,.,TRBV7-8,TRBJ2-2,TGTGCCAGCAGCTTAGCCTCAGGGGGGCTAGCGGGGGTCACCGGGGAGCTGTTTTTT,CASSLASGGLAGVTGELFF
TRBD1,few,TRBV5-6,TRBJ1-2,TGTGCCAGCAGCACAGGACAGGGGCTTCCCTATGGCTACACCTTC,CASSTGQGLPYGYTF
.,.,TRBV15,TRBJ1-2,TGTGCCACCAGCCCAGTAATCTCCAGTACAAAAACAGGGATCTACACCTTC,CATSPVISSTKTGIYTF
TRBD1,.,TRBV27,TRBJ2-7,TGTGCCAGTTATAAACAGGGGCACTCCTACGAGCAGTACTTC,CASYKQGHSYEQYF
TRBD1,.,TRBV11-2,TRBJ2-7,TGTGCCAGCAGCTTAGAATGGGACAGGTCCGAGCAGTACTTC,CASSLEWDRSEQYF
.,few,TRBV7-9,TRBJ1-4,TGTGCCAGCAGCTTACGCGGGGCCCTTTATGAAAAACTGTTTTTT,CASSLRGALYEKLFF
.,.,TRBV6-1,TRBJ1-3,TGTGCCAGCAGTGAAAGGCCGCAGGGTGGAAACACCATATATTTT,CASSERPQGGNTIYF
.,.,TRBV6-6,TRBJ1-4,TGTGCCAGCAGCTCCCCCGGGACTCACATCGAAAAACTGTTTTTT,CASSSPGTHIEKLFF
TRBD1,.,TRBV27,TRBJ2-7,TGTGCCAGCAGTCCCTCCCCGGGACAGCGAGCCTACGAGCAGTACTTC,CASSPSPGQRAYEQYF
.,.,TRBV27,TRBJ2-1,TGTGCCAGCAGTTTCCTCGGGTACAATGAGCAGTTCTTC,CASSFLGYNEQFF
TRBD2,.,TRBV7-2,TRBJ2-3,TGTGCCAGCAGCTCCGGACTAGCGGGAGGTGCAGATACGCAGTATTTT,CASSSGLAGGADTQYF
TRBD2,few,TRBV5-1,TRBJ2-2,TGCGCCAGCGCACCGGGACTAGCGAGGTGGGAGCTGTTTTTT,CASAPGLARWELFF
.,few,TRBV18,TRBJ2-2,TGTGCCAGCTCACTCCCCGGACTCAAGGCAGCCGGGGAGCTGTTTTTT,CASSLPGLKAAGELFF
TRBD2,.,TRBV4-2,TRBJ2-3,TGTGCCAGCAGCCAAGTGGCTAGCGGTCTTCCTAGCACAGATACGCAGTATTTT,CASSQVASGLPSTDTQYF
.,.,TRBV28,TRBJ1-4,TGTGCCAGCAGTTTCCATTATAGGGGGGGAAATGAAAAACTGTTTTTT,CASSFHYRGGNEKLFF
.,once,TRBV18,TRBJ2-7,TGTGCCAGCTCACGGGAGGCCGGGGCCGAGCAGTACTTC,CASSREAGAEQYF
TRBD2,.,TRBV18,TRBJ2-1,TGTGCCAGCTCAGAGACTAGCGGGAGGGATGAGCAGCTCTTC,CASSETSGRDEQLF
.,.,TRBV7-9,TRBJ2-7,TGTGCCAGCAGCTTATCCGGAGACCACTCGGATGAGCAGTACTTC,CASSLSGDHSDEQYF
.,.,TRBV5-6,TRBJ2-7,TGTGCCAGCAGCTTGATGTCCGGTCCTGACTACGAGCAGTACTTC,CASSLMSGPDYEQYF
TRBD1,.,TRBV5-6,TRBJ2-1,TGTGCCAGCAGCATCTTCCCACAGGGGGATTACAATGAGCAGTTCTTC,CASSIFPQGDYNEQFF
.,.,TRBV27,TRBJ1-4,TGTGCCAGCAGTCCCGAACAGGGCGGTGAAAAACTGTTTTTT,CASSPEQGGEKLFF
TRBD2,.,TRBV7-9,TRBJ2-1,TGTGCCAGCAGCTTATATCTAGGGACTAGCTTTAACAATGAGCAGTTCTTC,CASSLYLGTSFNNEQFF
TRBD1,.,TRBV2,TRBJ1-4,TGTGCCAGCAGTACCCAGGGGGGAGATGAAAAACTGTTTTTT,CASSTQGGDEKLFF
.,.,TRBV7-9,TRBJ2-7,TGTGCCAGCAGCGCGGGCGGCCAGAGTTTGTACGAGCAGTACTTC,CASSAGGQSLYEQYF
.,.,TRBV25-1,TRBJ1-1,TGTGCCAGCGCGGGGGGTAACACTGAAGCTTTCTTT,CASAGGNTEAFF
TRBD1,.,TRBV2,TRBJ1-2,TGTGCCAGCATCGGGACAGGGTTTATTGGTGGCTACACCTTC,CASIGTGFIGGYTF
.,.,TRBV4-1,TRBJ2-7,TGCGCCAGCAGCCATTTGAGAGAGCAGTACTTC,CASSHLREQYF
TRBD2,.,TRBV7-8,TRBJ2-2,TGTGCCAGCAGCTTAGCCGTGGCGGGAGTCAATACCGGGGAGCTGTTTTTT,CASSLAVAGVNTGELFF
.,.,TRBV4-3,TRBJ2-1,TGCGCCAGCAGCCAAACCAGGCCACCCGGCGGGAATGAGCAGTTCTTC,CASSQTRPPGGNEQFF
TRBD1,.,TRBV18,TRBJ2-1,TGTGCCAGCTCACAAAACAGGGACAGCTCCTACAATGAGCAGTTCTTC,CASSQNRDSSYNEQFF
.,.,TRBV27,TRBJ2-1,TGTGCCAGCAGCCCAGGGTCTAGGGCCAATGAGCAGTTCTTC,CASSPGSRANEQFF